This T cell receptor beta chain was observed in a study of CD8 T cells in Susac syndrome. An amount of RNA that ranged from 0.5 to 1 ug was reverse transcribed with random hexamers. TCRdb reprocessed the immunoSEQ multiplex PCR reads with MiXCR, giving one entry per CDR3 protein. The table shows hundreds of thousands of distinct CDR3 sequences, with approximately 84% occurring only once. Isolation of CD8+ and CD4+ T cells was performed negatively, whereas enrichment of TEMRA cells was done by FACS. This CDR3 is built from 15 residues. V lost 3 bases and J lost 0, with 8 bases in between. Per the germline V gene, CDR1 is KGHDR and CDR2 is SFDVKD.

The sequencing input was CD8+ T cells from PBMCs. The rearrangement joins TRBV24-1 to TRBJ2-4, with D uncertain. This receptor was obtained from a human donor with multiple sclerosis. In DNA, the CDR3 is TGTGCCACCAGTGATCACACCGTAGCCAAAAACATTCAGTACTTC. Encoded protein: CATSDHTVAKNIQYF.